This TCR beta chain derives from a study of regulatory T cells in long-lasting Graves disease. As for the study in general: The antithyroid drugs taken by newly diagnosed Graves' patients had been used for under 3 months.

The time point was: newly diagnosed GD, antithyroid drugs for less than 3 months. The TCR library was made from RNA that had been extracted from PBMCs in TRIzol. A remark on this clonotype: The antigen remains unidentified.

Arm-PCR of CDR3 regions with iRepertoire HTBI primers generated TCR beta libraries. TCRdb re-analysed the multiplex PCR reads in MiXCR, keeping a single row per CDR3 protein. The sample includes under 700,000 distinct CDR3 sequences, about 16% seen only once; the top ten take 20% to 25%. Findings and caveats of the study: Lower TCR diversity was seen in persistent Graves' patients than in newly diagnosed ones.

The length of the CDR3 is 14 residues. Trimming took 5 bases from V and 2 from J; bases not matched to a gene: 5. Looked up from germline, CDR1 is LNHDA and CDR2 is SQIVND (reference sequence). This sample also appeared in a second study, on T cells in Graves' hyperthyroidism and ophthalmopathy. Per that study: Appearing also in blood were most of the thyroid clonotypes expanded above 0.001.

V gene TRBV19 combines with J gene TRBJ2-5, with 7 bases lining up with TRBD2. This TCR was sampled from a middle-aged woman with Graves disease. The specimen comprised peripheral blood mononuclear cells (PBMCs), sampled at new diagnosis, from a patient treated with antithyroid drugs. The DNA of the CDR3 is TGTGCCAGTAGTGCTAGCGGAACTCAAGAGACCCAGTACTTC. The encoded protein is CASSASGTQETQYF.